The clone carrying this TCR beta chain was counted a few times. Its specificity is not known. The trim removed 0 bases at V and 3 bases at J, leaving 9 bases unmatched. The germline CDR1 and CDR2 sequences are SGHRS and YFSETQ. This CDR3 spans 16 amino acids. The source of the sample is a study of identical twins. Overall study findings and caveats: Alpha sequences that were out-of-frame and twin-shared showed an excess of low generation probability.

MiXCR, run by TCRdb on the 5' RACE reads, gives a single entry per CDR3 protein. The data show 690,000 or so distinct CDR3 sequences, around 6.1% seen once. Sequencing was carried out using naive T cells sorted from blood. This receptor was obtained from a man aged 18-30 years in good health. The chain couples TRBV5-1 to TRBJ2-7; the match to TRBD2 covers 7 bases. This CDR3 reads CASSLVAGRFNYEQYF. The CDR3 bases are TGCGCCAGCAGCTTGGTAGCGGGCCGTTTCAACTACGAGCAGTACTTC. Full variable domain (remainder filled in from reference TRBV5-1 and TRBJ2-7): KAGVTQTPRYLIKTRGQQVTLSCSPISGHRSVSWYQQTPGQGLQFLFEYFSETQRNKGNFPGRFSGRQFSNSRSEMNVSTLELGDSALYLCASSLVAGRFNYEQYFGPGTRLTVT.